Presented here are 16 T cell receptor beta chains from one specimen sequenced in a study of blood T cells in healthy people across ages. Sample-barcoded 5' priming and a J-beta primer mix drove a second PCR of roughly 7 to 11 cycles. TCRdb called the 5' RACE reads again in MiXCR, with one record for every CDR3 protein. The table includes approximately 1,100,000 distinct CDR3 sequences, more than 40% detected once. Sequencing was carried out using blood. Receptors were obtained from an older woman in good health.

The chain recombines TRBV6-1 with TRBJ1-5; 7 bases match TRBD1. The CDR3 runs to 20 residues. Per germline, CDR1 MNHNS and CDR2 SASEGT. The J segment lost 0 bases and the V segment lost 5 bases, leaving 19 bases of the junction unmatched. Here the CDR3 reads CASSRLEGAQPPHSNQPQHF. Here the CDR3 DNA reads TGTGCCAGCAGTAGGTTAGAGGGGGCGCAACCTCCTCATAGCAATCAGCCCCAGCATTTT.

This clonotype was picked up a small number of times. This sequence joins TRBV6-6 and TRBJ1-5, with TRBD1 matching 9 bases. The CDR3 consists of 16 residues. V was clipped by 3 bases and J by 2 bases; unmatched bases: 5. Germline V gene sequence: CDR1 MNHNY, CDR2 SVGAGI (reference sequence). For the CDR3, the DNA is TGTGCCAGCAGTTATCGGACAGGGGAGCGCAATCAGCCCCAGCATTTT. Protein sequence: CASSYRTGERNQPQHF.

A few counts support this clonotype. J is TRBJ2-1 and V is TRBV15; D gene unclear. The CDR3 is 11 amino acids. In germline, CDR1 is LNHNV, CDR2 YYDKDF (reference sequence). V lost 0 bases and J 10 bases, leaving 4 bases between the germline ends. CDR3 sequence reads: CATSRDDEQFF. Here the CDR3 DNA reads TGTGCCACCAGCAGAGATGACGAGCAGTTCTTC.

This clonotype has more than one count but fewer than ten. The V gene is TRBV27, the J gene TRBJ2-3, with D possibly being TRBD2 (5 bases). Germline values: CDR1 MNHEY, CDR2 SMNVEV (reference sequence). The CDR3 sequence is 16 residues long. V gave up 6 bases and J gave up 2 bases, with 18 bases separating them. CDR3 in DNA: TGTGCCAGCAGCCTTCAGATGACGCGGGTCACAGATACGCAGTATTTT. It yields the protein CASSLQMTRVTDTQYF.

This clonotype was seen a handful of times. The genes are TRBV9 and TRBJ2-1, with D unresolved. Trimming shortened V by 1 base and J by 1 base, and 12 bases separated the two germline ends. The germline gives CDR1 SGDLS, CDR2 YYNGEE. The CDR3 totals 16 residues. CDR3 sequence (DNA): TGTGCCAGCAGCGTAATTTCGGGCCGGTCCTACAATGAGCAGTTCTTC. Translated, it gives CASSVISGRSYNEQFF.

This clonotype was recorded a few times. V usage is TRBV6-2 or TRBV6-3 and J usage is TRBJ2-1; the D is unclear. V was clipped by 1 base and J by 7 bases, with 11 bases between them. The germline V gene encodes CDR1 MNHEY and CDR2 SVGEGT. This CDR3 contains 14 residues. DNA for the CDR3: TGTGCCAGCAGTTACTTATCCGGGTTGAATGAGCAGTTCTTC. It specifies CASSYLSGLNEQFF.

This chain uses TRBV19 with TRBJ2-4; D unresolved. The end of the DNA is better explained by TRBJ2-7, so the J call may be wrong. Germline lookup yields CDR1 LNHDA and CDR2 SQIVND (reference sequence). CDR3 length equals 13 residues. CDR3 nucleotide sequence: TGTGCCAGTAGTATTACAGTCGACACCGAGCAGTACTTC. It specifies CASSITVDTEQYF.

The rearrangement joins TRBV4-1 to TRBJ2-7; 9 nucleotides align to TRBD2. Trimming removed 0 bases from V and 0 bases from J; junction bases left unmatched: 12. The CDR3 is made up of 19 amino acids. The germline V gene encodes CDR1 MGHRA and CDR2 YSYEKL. The CDR3 DNA reads as TGCGCCAGCAGCCAAGATTCGGCTAGCGGGACCATCCTCTCCTACGAGCAGTACTTC. Encoded protein: CASSQDSASGTILSYEQYF.

This clonotype was counted a single time. The V gene is TRBV5-1, the J gene TRBJ1-1, with a tentative D call TRBD1 (5 bases). Germline CDR1 SGHRS, CDR2 YFSETQ. V lost 6 bases and J lost 1, with 16 bases in between. This CDR3 is 15 amino acids long. CDR3 protein: CASINWGGENTEAFF. The CDR3 bases are TGCGCCAGCATCAATTGGGGGGGTGAGAACACTGAAGCTTTCTTT. The full variable domain, its missing parts supplied by reference TRBV5-1 and TRBJ1-1, is KAGVTQTPRYLIKTRGQQVTLSCSPISGHRSVSWYQQTPGQGLQFLFEYFSETQRNKGNFPGRFSGRQFSNSRSEMNVSTLELGDSALYLCASINWGGENTEAFFGQGTRLTVV.

This clonotype came up a few times. This rearrangement joins TRBV27 to TRBJ2-1; 7 bases line up with TRBD2. The trim removed 5 bases at V and 8 bases at J, leaving 12 bases unmatched. The CDR3 is 15 amino acids. CDR1 is MNHEY and CDR2 is SMNVEV in the germline V gene (reference sequence). DNA for the CDR3: TGTGCCAGCAGTCCCCACGGTGGGAGGGGCTATGAGCAGTTCTTC. Translating it yields CASSPHGGRGYEQFF.

This clonotype was recorded at least ten times. V gene TRBV20-1 combines with J gene TRBJ2-5; 12 nucleotides line up with TRBD2. Germline CDR1 reads DFQATT; CDR2 reads SNEGSKA (reference sequence). This CDR3 is 18 amino acids long. J was trimmed by 4 bases and V by 0 bases; bases with no gene match: 12. CDR3 region: CSARDVNGLAGLRETQYF. The CDR3 nucleotides read TGCAGTGCTAGAGATGTTAACGGACTAGCGGGATTAAGAGAGACCCAGTACTTC.

This sequence joins TRBV6-6 and TRBJ1-4, with TRBD1 matching over 7 bases. The CDR3 has 13 residues. J lost 8 bases, V lost 6 bases, and 6 bases had no gene match. Germline values: CDR1 MNHNY, CDR2 SVGAGI (reference sequence). CDR3 coding DNA: TGTGCCAGCAGGGACAGGTCGGCGGAAAAACTGTTTTTT. It encodes CASRDRSAEKLFF.

This clonotype has just a few counts. The chain has TRBV7-8 and TRBJ2-7; D is undetermined. V was trimmed by 5 bases and J by 3 bases, leaving 20 bases between them. Looked up from germline, CDR1 is SGHVS and CDR2 is FQNEAQ. The CDR3 runs to 16 residues. The CDR3 loop is CASSQKRVGTFYEQYF. The CDR3 nucleotides are TGTGCCAGCAGCCAAAAAAGGGTCGGCACCTTCTACGAGCAGTACTTC.

V and J are TRBV12-3 or TRBV12-4 and TRBJ2-1, with 7 nucleotides matching TRBD2. The V segment lost 6 bases and the J segment 7 bases; nucleotides outside the gene matches: 6. This CDR3 contains 13 residues. CDR3 amino acids: CASSRTSRNEQFF. The DNA of the CDR3 is TGTGCCAGCAGCCGGACTAGTAGGAATGAGCAGTTCTTC.

This clonotype was recorded a few times. The V gene is TRBV27, the J gene TRBJ2-1; D is undetermined. The V gene's germline CDR1 is MNHEY and CDR2 SMNVEV (reference sequence). V lost 7 bases to trimming and J lost 0 bases, with 16 bases between them. The CDR3 contains 16 residues. CDR3 in amino acids: CASMSSDGSSYNEQFF. The DNA for the CDR3 is TGTGCCAGCATGAGTAGTGATGGAAGCTCCTACAATGAGCAGTTCTTC.

This clonotype has more than one count but fewer than ten. The genes are TRBV21-1 and TRBJ2-5; no check of the table's D call, TRBD2, against the DNA was made. TRBV21-1 is designated a pseudogene. The CDR3 has 16 amino acids. For the CDR3, the DNA is TGTGCCAGCAGCAACGAGGCCGGAGGGGTCCAAGAGACCCAGTACTTC. This encodes CASSNEAGGVQETQYF.